The T cell receptor (beta chain) under discussion was sequenced for a study of blood T cell repertoires in COVID-19 (dated by TCRdb to about 2020). Broadly, across the study: Collaborator samples came from the United States, Italy and Spain and covered acute and convalescent phases of COVID-19. The prospective study material was composed of cDNA or gDNA derived from T cells, B-cell-depleted T cells, or PBMCs. Subjects who had been exposed to COVID-19, were actively infected with it, or had recovered from it provided the deeply sampled blood TCRbeta repertoires that made up the dataset. The repertoires were released in a freely available public database intended as a resource for research on the immune response to SARS-CoV-2. The samples were drawn from two sources: the first 160 participants of the ongoing ImmuneRACE study, and over 950 subjects contributed by 6 global collaborators. A de-identified subject ID, COVID-19 status, age in years and sex were almost always included in the sample metadata. Where available, HLA class I and class II types were taken from metadata supplied by the sample provider and were not determined by assay-based typing. General conclusions and limits of the study: The amount of clinical and demographic metadata varied by source and participant and was provided uncurated.

From the cysteine up to the phenylalanine, the CDR3 has a length of 15 residues. The sequence is cut down to CDR3 DNA, 45 bases in frame from base 1. V gives up 4 bases and J gives up 2 bases, and the segment between their germline ends measures 15 bases. Looking up the germline V gene yields CDR1 SGHRS and CDR2 YFSETQ. TCRbeta CDR3 regions were amplified from genomic DNA using the immunoSEQ Assay, a bias-controlled multiplex PCR. The original pipeline was this. The number of nucleated cells in each sample was estimated from the amplification of reference gene primers within the assay. To quantify the absolute abundance of each unique TCRbeta CDR3 rearrangement, sequence reads were collapsed and filtered. For each sample, productive Simpson clonality was calculated by taking the square root of Simpson's diversity index across productive rearrangements. The table comes from immuneACCESS by way of TCRdb, which keeps in-frame sequences with V and J called. Part of the clones is missing from these tables; in studies checked, under half for an unresolved V gene and the rest for unknown reasons. V, J and clone size are those of that table, while D and trimming were read from the DNA. This sample gives 250,000 to 400,000 clones in total; approximately 89% of them show up just once. Approximately 5% of the sample goes to the ten largest clones.

For this clone: Its antigen is unknown. The sample holds no much larger clone one base away, and base qualities are not on file.

In the prospective study, participants were about 18 to 95 years old, resided in about two dozen geographic areas of the United States, and were enrolled through a virtual design. To assign participants to cohorts, the prospective study relied on clinical history that participants themselves reported in a screening survey and a study questionnaire. Recovered participants in ImmuneRACE Cohort 3 were defined as having two consecutive negative NP/OP PCR tests, clearance from a healthcare professional, or resolution of symptoms. In the prospective study, mobile phlebotomists collected whole blood, serum and a nasopharyngeal or oropharyngeal swab from each participant. Additional blood draws and questionnaires over an approximately 2-month period could optionally be provided by prospective study participants. Blood samples from the prospective study were shipped frozen or at room temperature prior to DNA extraction.

This TCR derives from a woman aged 30 to 39 who had recovered from COVID-19. The sample taken for sequencing was PBMCs or T cells enriched from blood (not recorded which). The chain is made from TRBV5-1 and TRBJ2-5, with the D segment identity uncertain. In nucleotides, the sequence is TGCGCCAGCAGCCCCACCAGCCTAGATCAAGAGACCCAGTACTTC. Translation gives CASSPTSLDQETQYF.